The 8 T cell receptor beta chains in this list originate from one sample, sequenced in a study of shared clonotypes between healthy human individuals. Naive CD8 populations comprised CD45RO-negative cells positively selected for CCR7, excluding terminally differentiated effector memory CD45RA+ cells. Profiling relied on immunoSEQ multiplex PCR, and the TCRdb table lists in-frame clones only, not all of them. The table shows more than 2 million clones, with about 93% occurring only once. The sequenced material came from naive CD8+ T cells from PBMCs. All receptors derive from a man younger than 35 in good health. Some clones in this sample may be carry-over from other donors' samples.

The rearrangement uses TRBV5-1 and TRBJ2-1; 14 positions match TRBD2. There are 16 residues in the CDR3. V was clipped by 0 bases and J by 6 bases; unmatched bases: 2. Per germline, CDR1 SGHRS and CDR2 YFSETQ. The CDR3 protein is CASSLAGLAGGNEQFF. The CDR3 nucleotides read TGCGCCAGCAGCTTGGCCGGACTAGCGGGAGGCAATGAGCAGTTCTTC.

The V gene is TRBV6-5, the J gene TRBJ1-5, with unresolved D. The CDR3 sequence is 15 residues long. Deletions cut 0 bases from V and 1 base from J, with 7 bases between. Germline-derived CDR1 and CDR2 are MNHEY and SVGAGI. The CDR3 loop reads CASSYSMGSNQPQHF. For the CDR3, the DNA is TGTGCCAGCAGTTACTCGATGGGGAGCAATCAGCCCCAGCATTTT.

The rearrangement uses TRBV2 and TRBJ2-1; D is uncertain. The CDR3 is 12 residues long. CDR1 is SNHLY and CDR2 is FYNNEI in the germline V gene. Trimming removed 4 bases at V and 10 bases at J, with 11 bases between. The chain's CDR3 is CASSGGLPEQFF. CDR3 coding DNA: TGTGCCAGCAGTGGTGGCCTACCCGAGCAGTTCTTC.

This sequence joins TRBV28 and TRBJ2-7; TRBD2 is a possible D gene (6 bases). This CDR3 has 21 amino acids. V was cut by 4 bases and J by 4 bases, with 35 bases left in between. Germline V gene data show CDR1 as MDHEN and CDR2 as SYDVKM. The CDR3 region is CASSYSTPSGGNLSTGYEQYF. As DNA, the CDR3 is TGTGCCAGCAGTTACTCCACACCCAGCGGAGGGAACCTCTCGACCGGGTACGAGCAGTACTTC.

As DNA, the CDR3 is TGTGCCAGCAGTCCTCTCGCTAGCGGGAGAACTGGGGCCAACGTCCTGACTTTC. Translating gives CASSPLASGRTGANVLTF. V and J are TRBV27 and TRBJ2-6; 10 bases are shared with TRBD2. The germline CDR1 and CDR2 sequences are MNHEY and SMNVEV (reference sequence). V lost 5 bases to trimming and J lost 2 bases; unmatched junction nucleotides: 9. The length of the CDR3 is 18 residues.

J is TRBJ1-5 and V is TRBV6-6, with TRBD1 identical over 10 bases. The CDR3 is 16 residues long. The germline CDR1 and CDR2 sequences are MNHNY and SVGAGI (reference sequence). Losses at the gene ends were 8 bases for V and 4 bases for J; bases not matched to a gene: 11. The CDR3 region has the DNA TGTGCCAGCGTAAAATCGGGGACAGGGGTTAATCAGCCCCAGCATTTT. This gives the protein CASVKSGTGVNQPQHF.

The chain recombines TRBV18 with TRBJ2-5; D perhaps matches TRBD1 (5 bases). The germline V gene encodes CDR1 KGHSH and CDR2 LQKENI. The CDR3 length is 15 residues. V lost 0 bases and J lost 5, with 13 bases in between. CDR3 DNA sequence: TGTGCCAGCTCACCACCCCAGGGAAGTGGCGAGACCCAGTACTTC. It translates to CASSPPQGSGETQYF.

The chain carries TRBV29-1 and TRBJ2-1, with TRBD2 matching 7 bases. With V trimmed by 5 bases and J by 8 bases, 15 bases remained unmatched. The CDR3 consists of 15 residues. The germline CDR1 and CDR2 sequences are SQVTM and ANQGSEA. CDR3 nucleotides: TGCAGCGTTTATGAGGAGACTAGCCCAGCCTATGAGCAGTTCTTC. Protein product: CSVYEETSPAYEQFF.